The 11 T cell receptor beta chains in this list originate from one sample, sequenced in a study of cytomegalovirus exposure and HLA in healthy donors. PCR used 60 Vbeta primers and 13 Jbeta primers. The assay was immunoSEQ multiplex PCR, and TCRdb's table has in-frame clones only and misses some. The sample lists 170,000 or so clones, about four fifths occurring once. Input material: PBMCs. Every receptor here comes from a woman aged 50 to 60 in good health and CMV-seropositive.

This chain joins TRBV19 and TRBJ1-4, with 7 bases matching TRBD1. Germline V gene data show CDR1 as LNHDA and CDR2 as SQIVND (reference sequence). Trimming at V came to 4 bases and at J to 6 bases, leaving 8 bases not matched to a gene. The CDR3 covers 15 residues. The CDR3 DNA reads as TGTGCCAGTAGTACTCGACAGGGTGGAGATGAAAAACTGTTTTTT. Protein: CASSTRQGGDEKLFF.

The rearrangement links TRBV5-4 to TRBJ2-1, with TRBD1 matching 10 bases. The V gene end was trimmed by 4 bases and the J gene end by 6 bases; junction bases not matched to a gene: 4. Germline V CDR1 and CDR2: SGHNT, YYREEE (reference sequence). The CDR3 runs to 14 residues. The CDR3 is CASSPTGGFNEQFF. The DNA of the CDR3 is TGTGCCAGCAGCCCGACAGGGGGCTTCAATGAGCAGTTCTTC.

This sequence joins TRBV18 and TRBJ2-7; TRBD2 matches at 11 bases. Germline V gene lookup returns CDR1 KGHSH and CDR2 LQKENI. V lost 2 bases to trimming and J lost 3 bases; unmatched junction nucleotides: 3. This CDR3 has 15 residues. CDR3 sequence: CASSPVTSGSYEQYF. The CDR3 DNA reads as TGTGCCAGCTCACCAGTTACTAGCGGGAGCTACGAGCAGTACTTC.

This chain connects TRBV7-3 to TRBJ1-4, with 7 nucleotides matching TRBD1. The CDR3 consists of 15 residues. CDR1 SGHTA and CDR2 FQGTGA come from the germline V gene. Trimming removed 3 bases from V and 8 bases from J; junction bases left unmatched: 9. Here the CDR3 reads CASSLTGQAGEKLFF. The CDR3 region has the DNA TGTGCCAGCAGCTTGACCGGACAGGCTGGGGAAAAACTGTTTTTT.

This clone was seen a single time. The same CDR3 can be traced to other DNA sequences in this sample. The genes are TRBV18 and TRBJ1-1; D gene uncertain. V lost 3 bases, J lost 0 bases, and 11 bases lay in between. The length of the CDR3 is 15 residues. Germline V CDR1 and CDR2: KGHSH, LQKENI. DNA of the CDR3: TGTGCCAGCTCACCTCTAGAGCTTTTGAACACTGAAGCTTTCTTT. Its translation: CASSPLELLNTEAFF.

The chain carries TRBV14 and TRBJ2-1, with 9 bases fitting TRBD1. V shed 0 bases and J 14 bases; nucleotides not matched to a gene: 5. The CDR3 totals 13 residues. The germline V gene has CDR1 SGHDN and CDR2 FVKESK. The CDR3 here is CASSQDNRGREFF. The CDR3 DNA reads as TGTGCCAGCAGCCAAGACAACAGGGGGCGGGAGTTCTTC. Looking up the rest from reference TRBV14 and TRBJ2-1 gives the full variable domain: EAGVTQFPSHSVIEKGQTVTLRCDPISGHDNLYWYRRVMGKEIKFLLHFVKESKQDESGMPNNRFLAERTGGTYSTLKVQPAELEDSGVYFCASSQDNRGREFFGPGTRLTVL.

This chain links TRBV4-2 with TRBJ1-2, with D unresolved. The germline V gene encodes CDR1 LGHNA and CDR2 YNFKEQ. CDR3 size: 14 residues. Trimming removed 0 bases at V and 7 bases at J, with 12 bases between. CDR3 residues: CASSQDPATSGYTF. The DNA of the CDR3 is TGTGCCAGCAGCCAAGATCCTGCTACTAGTGGCTACACCTTC.

This rearrangement joins TRBV10-3 to TRBJ2-5, with 8 bases aligning to TRBD2. There are 14 residues in the CDR3. With V trimmed by 6 bases and J by 1 base, 4 bases remained unmatched. Germline V lookup: CDR1 ENHRY, CDR2 SYGVKD. For the CDR3, the DNA is TGTGCCATCAGCTTCGGGACTAGCCAAGAGACCCAGTACTTC. This codes for CAISFGTSQETQYF.

Here the CDR3 reads CASSEGGGARGTEAFF. The CDR3 DNA sequence: TGTGCCAGCAGTGAAGGAGGGGGCGCAAGGGGGACTGAAGCTTTCTTT. The genes are TRBV6-1 and TRBJ1-1, with 7 bases matching TRBD1. Germline V lookup: CDR1 MNHNS, CDR2 SASEGT. J lost 5 bases, V lost 1 base, and 10 bases had no gene match. This CDR3 has 16 residues.

The count of this clone is one. V is TRBV18 and J is TRBJ1-1, with 8 positions matching TRBD1. Trimming removed 4 bases from V and 4 bases from J; junction bases left unmatched: 8. The CDR3 runs to 15 residues. The germline V gene encodes CDR1 KGHSH and CDR2 LQKENI. CDR3 region: CASSRAGGFATEAFF. The DNA for the CDR3 is TGTGCCAGCTCACGGGCAGGGGGCTTCGCCACTGAAGCTTTCTTT.

V is TRBV13 and J is TRBJ1-3, with D tentatively TRBD1 (6 bases). CDR1 is PRHDT and CDR2 is FYEKMQ in the germline V gene (reference sequence). The CDR3 has 16 residues. Trimming left V 5 bases short and J 0 bases short, with 14 bases between. The CDR3 here is CASSTLRGSSGNTIYF. DNA of the CDR3: TGTGCCAGCAGCACACTAAGGGGGTCCTCTGGAAACACCATATATTTT.